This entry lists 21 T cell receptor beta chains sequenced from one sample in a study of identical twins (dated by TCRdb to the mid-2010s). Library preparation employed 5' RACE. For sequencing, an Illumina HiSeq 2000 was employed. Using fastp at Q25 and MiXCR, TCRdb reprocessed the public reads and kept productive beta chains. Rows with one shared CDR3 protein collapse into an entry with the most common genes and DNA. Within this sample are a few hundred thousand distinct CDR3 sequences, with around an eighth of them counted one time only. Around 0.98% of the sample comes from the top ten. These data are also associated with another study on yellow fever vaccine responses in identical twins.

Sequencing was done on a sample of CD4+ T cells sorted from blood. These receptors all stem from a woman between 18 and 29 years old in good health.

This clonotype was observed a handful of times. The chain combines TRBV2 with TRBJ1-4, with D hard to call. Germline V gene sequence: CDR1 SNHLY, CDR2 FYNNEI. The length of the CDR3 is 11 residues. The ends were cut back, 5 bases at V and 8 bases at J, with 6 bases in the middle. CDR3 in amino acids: CASSIQEKLFF. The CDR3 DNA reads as TGTGCCAGCAGTATACAGGAAAAACTGTTTTTT. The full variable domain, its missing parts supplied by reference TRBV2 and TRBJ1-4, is EPEVTQTPSHQVTQMGQEVILRCVPISNHLYFYWYRQILGQKVEFLVSFYNNEISEKSEIFDDQFSVERPDGSNFTLKIRSTKLEDSAMYFCASSIQEKLFFGSGTQLSVL.

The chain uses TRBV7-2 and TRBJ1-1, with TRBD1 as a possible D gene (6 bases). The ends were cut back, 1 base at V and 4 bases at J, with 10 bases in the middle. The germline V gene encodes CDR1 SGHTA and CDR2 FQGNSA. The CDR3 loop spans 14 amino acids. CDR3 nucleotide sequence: TGTGCCAGCAGCTTAGTTACAGGGAGCACTGAAGCTTTCTTT. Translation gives CASSLVTGSTEAFF. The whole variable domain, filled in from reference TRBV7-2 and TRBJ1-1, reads GAGVSQSPSNKVTEKGKDVELRCDPISGHTALYWYRQSLGQGLEFLIYFQGNSAPDKSGLPSDRFSAERTGGSVSTLTIQRTQQEDSAVYLCASSLVTGSTEAFFGQGTRLTVV.

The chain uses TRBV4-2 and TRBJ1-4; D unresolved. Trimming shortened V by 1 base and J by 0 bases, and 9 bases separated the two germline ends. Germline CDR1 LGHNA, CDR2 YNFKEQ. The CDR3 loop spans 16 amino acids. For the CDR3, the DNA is TGTGCCAGCAGCCAAGGTACGGCGGCAACTAATGAAAAACTGTTTTTT. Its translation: CASSQGTAATNEKLFF.

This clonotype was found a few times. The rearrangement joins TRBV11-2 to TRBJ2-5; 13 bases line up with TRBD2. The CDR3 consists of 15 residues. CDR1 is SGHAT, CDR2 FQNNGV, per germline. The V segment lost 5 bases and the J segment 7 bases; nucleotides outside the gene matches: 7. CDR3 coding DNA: TGTGCCAGCAGCCCCGGACTAGCGGGAGACGGGACCCAGTACTTC. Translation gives CASSPGLAGDGTQYF. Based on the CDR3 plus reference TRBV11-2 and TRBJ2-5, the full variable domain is EAGVAQSPRYKIIEKRQSVAFWCNPISGHATLYWYQQILGQGPKLLIQFQNNGVVDDSQLPKDRFSAERLKGVDSTLKIQPAKLEDSAVYLCASSPGLAGDGTQYFGPGTRLLVL.

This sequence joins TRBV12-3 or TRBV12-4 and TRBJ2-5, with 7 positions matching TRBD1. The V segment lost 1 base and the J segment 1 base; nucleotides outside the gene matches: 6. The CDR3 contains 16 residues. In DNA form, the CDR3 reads TGTGCCAGCAGTTTAGAAGGCGGACAGGCCCAAGAGACCCAGTACTTC. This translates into CASSLEGGQAQETQYF.

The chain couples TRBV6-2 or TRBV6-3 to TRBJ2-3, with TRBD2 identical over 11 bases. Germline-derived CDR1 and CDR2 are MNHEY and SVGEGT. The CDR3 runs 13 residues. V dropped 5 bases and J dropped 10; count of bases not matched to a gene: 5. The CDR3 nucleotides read TGTGCCAGCAGTCCTAGCGGGAGGCCATCGCAGTATTTT. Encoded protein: CASSPSGRPSQYF.

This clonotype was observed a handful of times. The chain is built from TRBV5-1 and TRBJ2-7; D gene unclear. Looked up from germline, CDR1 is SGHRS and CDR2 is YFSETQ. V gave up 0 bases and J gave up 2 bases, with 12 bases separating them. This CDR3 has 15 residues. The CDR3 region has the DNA TGCGCCAGCAGCTTGGTTACGGGTTCGGCCTACGAGCAGTACTTC. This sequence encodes CASSLVTGSAYEQYF.

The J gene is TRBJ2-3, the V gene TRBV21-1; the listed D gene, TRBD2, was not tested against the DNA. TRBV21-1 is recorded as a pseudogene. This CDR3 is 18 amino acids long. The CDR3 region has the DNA TGTGCCAGCAGCAAAGCGCCACCTTGCGGGAGGGCCGTAGATACGCAGTATTTT. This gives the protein CASSKAPPCGRAVDTQYF.

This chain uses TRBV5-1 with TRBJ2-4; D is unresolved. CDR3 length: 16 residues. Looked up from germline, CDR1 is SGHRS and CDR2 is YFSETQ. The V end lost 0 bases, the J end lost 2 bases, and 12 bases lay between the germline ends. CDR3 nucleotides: TGCGCCAGCAGCTTGGCCGATCGCCCATCCAAAAACATTCAGTACTTC. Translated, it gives CASSLADRPSKNIQYF. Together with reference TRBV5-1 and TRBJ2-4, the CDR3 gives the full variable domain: KAGVTQTPRYLIKTRGQQVTLSCSPISGHRSVSWYQQTPGQGLQFLFEYFSETQRNKGNFPGRFSGRQFSNSRSEMNVSTLELGDSALYLCASSLADRPSKNIQYFGAGTRLSVL.

CDR3 loop: CASSFQGQGVGEQFF. The CDR3 DNA reads TGCGCCAGCAGCTTCCAGGGACAGGGGGTAGGTGAGCAGTTCTTC. The J gene is TRBJ2-1, the V gene TRBV5-1; TRBD1 agrees at 11 bases. CDR3 length equals 15 residues. CDR1 and CDR2 from the germline V gene are SGHRS and YFSETQ. V shed 2 bases, J shed 9 bases, and the junction held 7 bases outside the gene matches.

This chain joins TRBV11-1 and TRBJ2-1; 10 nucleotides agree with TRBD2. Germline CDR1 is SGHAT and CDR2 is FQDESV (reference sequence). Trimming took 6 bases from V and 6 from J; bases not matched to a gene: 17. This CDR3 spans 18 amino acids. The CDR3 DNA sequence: TGTGCCAGCAGAGGCGGGCTAGCGGGAGACCCCTCATCCAATGAGCAGTTCTTC. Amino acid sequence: CASRGGLAGDPSSNEQFF.

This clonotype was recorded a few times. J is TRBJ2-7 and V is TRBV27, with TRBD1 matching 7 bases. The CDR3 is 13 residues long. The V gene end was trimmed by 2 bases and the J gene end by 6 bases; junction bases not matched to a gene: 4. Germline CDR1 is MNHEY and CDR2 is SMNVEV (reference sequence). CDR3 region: CASSLRGQVEQYF. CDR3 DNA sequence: TGTGCCAGCAGTTTAAGGGGGCAAGTCGAGCAGTACTTC.

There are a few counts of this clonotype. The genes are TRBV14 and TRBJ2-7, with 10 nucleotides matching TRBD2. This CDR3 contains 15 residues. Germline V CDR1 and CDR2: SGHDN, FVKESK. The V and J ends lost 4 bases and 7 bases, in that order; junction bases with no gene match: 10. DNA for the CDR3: TGTGCCAGCAGCCCACCCAGCGGGAGGGTCTGGGAGCAGTACTTC. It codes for CASSPPSGRVWEQYF.

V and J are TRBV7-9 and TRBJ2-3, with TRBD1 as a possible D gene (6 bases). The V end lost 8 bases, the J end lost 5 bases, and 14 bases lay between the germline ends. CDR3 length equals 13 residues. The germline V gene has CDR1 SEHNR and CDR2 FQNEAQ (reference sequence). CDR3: CASSTSGVDTQYF. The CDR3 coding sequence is TGTGCCAGCTCGACTTCAGGGGTAGATACGCAGTATTTT.

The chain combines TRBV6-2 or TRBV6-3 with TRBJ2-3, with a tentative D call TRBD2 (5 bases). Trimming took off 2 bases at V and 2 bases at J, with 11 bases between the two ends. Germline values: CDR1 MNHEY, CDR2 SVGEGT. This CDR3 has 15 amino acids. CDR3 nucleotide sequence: TGTGCCAGCAGTTACGTGGGCGGACTCACAGATACGCAGTATTTT. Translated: CASSYVGGLTDTQYF.

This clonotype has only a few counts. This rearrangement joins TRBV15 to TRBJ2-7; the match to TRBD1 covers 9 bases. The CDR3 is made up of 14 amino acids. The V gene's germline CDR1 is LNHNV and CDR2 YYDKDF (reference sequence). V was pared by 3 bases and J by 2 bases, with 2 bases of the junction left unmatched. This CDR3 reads CATSSNRGPYEQYF. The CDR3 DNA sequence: TGTGCCACCAGCAGCAACAGGGGGCCCTACGAGCAGTACTTC.

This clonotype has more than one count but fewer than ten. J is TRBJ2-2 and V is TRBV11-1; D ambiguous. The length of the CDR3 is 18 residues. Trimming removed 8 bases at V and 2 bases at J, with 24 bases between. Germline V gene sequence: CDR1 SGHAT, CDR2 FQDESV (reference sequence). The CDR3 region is CASGDASTTMGNTGELFF. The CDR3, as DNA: TGTGCCAGCGGCGATGCCTCAACCACGATGGGAAACACCGGGGAGCTGTTTTTT.

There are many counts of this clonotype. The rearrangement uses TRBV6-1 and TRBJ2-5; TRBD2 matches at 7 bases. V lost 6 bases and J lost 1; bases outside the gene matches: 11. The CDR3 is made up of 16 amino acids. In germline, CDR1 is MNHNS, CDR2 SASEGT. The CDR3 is CASRRTSAGIQETQYF. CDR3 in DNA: TGTGCCAGCAGGAGAACTAGCGCCGGTATCCAAGAGACCCAGTACTTC.

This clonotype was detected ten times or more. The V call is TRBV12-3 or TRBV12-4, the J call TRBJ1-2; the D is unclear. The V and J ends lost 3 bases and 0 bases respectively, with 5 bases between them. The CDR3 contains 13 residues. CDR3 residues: CASSFGANYGYTF. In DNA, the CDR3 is TGTGCCAGCAGTTTTGGGGCTAACTATGGCTACACCTTC.

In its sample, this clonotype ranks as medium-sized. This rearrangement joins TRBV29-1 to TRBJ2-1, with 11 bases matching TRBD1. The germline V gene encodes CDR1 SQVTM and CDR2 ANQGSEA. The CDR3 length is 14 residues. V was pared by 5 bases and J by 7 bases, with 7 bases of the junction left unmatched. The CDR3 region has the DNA TGCAGCGTTCTGACGGGACAGGGGGGTAATGAGCAGTTCTTC. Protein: CSVLTGQGGNEQFF.

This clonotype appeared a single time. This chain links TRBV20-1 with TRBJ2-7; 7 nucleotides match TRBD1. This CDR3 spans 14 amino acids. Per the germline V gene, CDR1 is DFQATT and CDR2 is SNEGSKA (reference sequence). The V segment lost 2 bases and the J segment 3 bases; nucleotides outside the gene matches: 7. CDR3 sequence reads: CSARPTGTDYEQYF. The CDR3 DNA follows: TGCAGTGCTAGACCCACCGGGACAGACTACGAGCAGTACTTC.